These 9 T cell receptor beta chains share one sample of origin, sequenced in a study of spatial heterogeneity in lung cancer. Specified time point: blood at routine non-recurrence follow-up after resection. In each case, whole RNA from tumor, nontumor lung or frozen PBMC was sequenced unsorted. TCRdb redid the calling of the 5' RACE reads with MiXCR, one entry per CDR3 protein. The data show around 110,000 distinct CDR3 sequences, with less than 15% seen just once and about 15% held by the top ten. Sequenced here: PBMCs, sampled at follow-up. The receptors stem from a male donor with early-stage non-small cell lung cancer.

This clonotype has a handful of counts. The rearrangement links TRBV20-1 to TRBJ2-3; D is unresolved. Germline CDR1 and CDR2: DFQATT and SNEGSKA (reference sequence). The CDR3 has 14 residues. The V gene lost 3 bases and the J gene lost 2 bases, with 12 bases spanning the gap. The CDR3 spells CSASPATSTDTQYF. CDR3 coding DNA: TGCAGTGCTAGTCCGGCCACTTCCACAGATACGCAGTATTTT.

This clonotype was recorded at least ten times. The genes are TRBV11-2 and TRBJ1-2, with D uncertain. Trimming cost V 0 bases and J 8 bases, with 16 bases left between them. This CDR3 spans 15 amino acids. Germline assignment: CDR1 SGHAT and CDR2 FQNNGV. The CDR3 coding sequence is TGTGCCAGCAGCTTAGATCCGGGAGCCGCCTTCGGCTACACCTTC. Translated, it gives CASSLDPGAAFGYTF.

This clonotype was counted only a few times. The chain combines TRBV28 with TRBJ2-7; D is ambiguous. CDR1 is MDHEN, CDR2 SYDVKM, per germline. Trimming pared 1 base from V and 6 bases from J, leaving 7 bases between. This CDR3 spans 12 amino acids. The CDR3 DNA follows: TGTGCCAGCAGTTTATCAAAGCGCGAGCAGTACTTC. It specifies CASSLSKREQYF.

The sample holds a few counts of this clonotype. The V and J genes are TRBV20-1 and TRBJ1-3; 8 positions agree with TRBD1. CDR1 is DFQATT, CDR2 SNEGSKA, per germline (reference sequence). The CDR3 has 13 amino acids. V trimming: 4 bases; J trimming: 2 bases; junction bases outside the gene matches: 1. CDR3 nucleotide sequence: TGCAGTGCTAAACAGGGGGCTGGAAACACCATATATTTT. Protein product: CSAKQGAGNTIYF.

CDR3 in amino acids: CATSDQGTVGATQYF. CDR3 nucleotides: TGTGCCACCAGTGATCAGGGGACAGTTGGCGCCACGCAGTATTTT. The V call is TRBV24-1, the J call TRBJ2-3; 7 bases line up with TRBD1. The J segment lost 9 bases and the V segment lost 3 bases, leaving 11 bases of the junction unmatched. Germline lookup yields CDR1 KGHDR and CDR2 SFDVKD. This CDR3 spans 15 amino acids.

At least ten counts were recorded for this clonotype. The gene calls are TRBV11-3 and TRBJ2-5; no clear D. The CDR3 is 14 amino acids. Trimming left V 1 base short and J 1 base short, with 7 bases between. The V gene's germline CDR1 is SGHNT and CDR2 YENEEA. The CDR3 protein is CASSLGGVQETQYF. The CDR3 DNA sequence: TGTGCCAGCAGCTTAGGTGGGGTCCAAGAGACCCAGTACTTC.

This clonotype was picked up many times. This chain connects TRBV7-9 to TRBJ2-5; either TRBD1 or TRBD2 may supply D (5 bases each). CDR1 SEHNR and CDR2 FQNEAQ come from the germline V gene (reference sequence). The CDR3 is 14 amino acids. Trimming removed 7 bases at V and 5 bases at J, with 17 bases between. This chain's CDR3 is CASNAGRASETQYF. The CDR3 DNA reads TGTGCCAGCAATGCGGGCAGGGCCAGTGAGACCCAGTACTTC.

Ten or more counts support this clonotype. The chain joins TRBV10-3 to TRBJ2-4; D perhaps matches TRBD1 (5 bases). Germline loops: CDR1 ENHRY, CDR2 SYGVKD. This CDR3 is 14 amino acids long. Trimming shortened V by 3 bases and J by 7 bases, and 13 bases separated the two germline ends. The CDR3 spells CAISDGAYGNIQYF. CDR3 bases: TGTGCCATCAGTGATGGGGCGTACGGGAACATTCAGTACTTC.

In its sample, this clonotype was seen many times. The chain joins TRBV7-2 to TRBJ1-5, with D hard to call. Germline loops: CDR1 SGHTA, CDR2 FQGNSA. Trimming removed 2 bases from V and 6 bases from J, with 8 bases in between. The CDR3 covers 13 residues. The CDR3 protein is CASSLYRLQPQHF. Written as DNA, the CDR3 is TGTGCCAGCAGCTTATATCGACTTCAGCCCCAGCATTTT.